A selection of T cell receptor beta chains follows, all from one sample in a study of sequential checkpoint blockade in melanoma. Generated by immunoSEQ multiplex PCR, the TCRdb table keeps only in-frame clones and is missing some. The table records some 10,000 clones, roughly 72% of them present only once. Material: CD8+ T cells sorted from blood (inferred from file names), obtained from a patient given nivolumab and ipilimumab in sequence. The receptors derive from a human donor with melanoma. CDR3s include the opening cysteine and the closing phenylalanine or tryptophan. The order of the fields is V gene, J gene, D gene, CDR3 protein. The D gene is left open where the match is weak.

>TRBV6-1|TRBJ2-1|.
CASSRLGENEQFF
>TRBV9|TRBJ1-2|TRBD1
CASSVVDRDGYTF
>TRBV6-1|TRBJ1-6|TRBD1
CASRDRVKSPLHF
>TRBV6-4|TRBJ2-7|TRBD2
CASSAAASGEYEQYF
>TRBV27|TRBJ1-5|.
CASSLDRSNQPQHF
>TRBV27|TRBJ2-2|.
CASSSLAGRRTGELFF
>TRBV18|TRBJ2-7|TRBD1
CASSAGQGAYEQYF
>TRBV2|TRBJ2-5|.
CASRAWPGETQYF
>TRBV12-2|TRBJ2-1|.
CASRLAGTYSSYNEQFF
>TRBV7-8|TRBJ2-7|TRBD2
CASSLGASGGSAYEQYF
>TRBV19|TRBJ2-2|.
CASSINSWTGELFF
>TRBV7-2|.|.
CASSRRGRGPTYEQYF
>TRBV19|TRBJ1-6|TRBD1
CASSLQGTGGSPLHF
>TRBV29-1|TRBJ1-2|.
CSVEGRAYGYTF
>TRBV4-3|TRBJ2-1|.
CASSQASATYNEQFF
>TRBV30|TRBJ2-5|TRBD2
CAWRGGTSGRETQYF
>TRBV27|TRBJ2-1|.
CASSQWVGAEQFF
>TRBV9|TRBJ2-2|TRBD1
CASTPGGDTGELFF
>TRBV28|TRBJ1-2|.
CASSLDLEYYGYTF
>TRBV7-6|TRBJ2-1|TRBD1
CASSFGTGAYNEQFF
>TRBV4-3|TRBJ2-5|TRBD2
CASSQGFGLAYQETQYF
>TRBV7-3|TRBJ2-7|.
CASSLIPVPGQYF
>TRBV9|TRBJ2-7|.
CASSVAGDYEQYF
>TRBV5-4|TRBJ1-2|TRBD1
CASSNSHRGRAGYTF
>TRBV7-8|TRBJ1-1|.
CASSLRTTEAFF
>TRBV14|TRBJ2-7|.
CASSGEEASSYEQYF
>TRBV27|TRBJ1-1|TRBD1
CASSLAGGNTEAFF